Listed below are T cell receptor beta chains from one sample, sequenced in a study of T cell responses to AZD1222 COVID-19 vaccine. Some clones are missing from TCRdb's copy, which holds only in-frame ones; the method was immunoSEQ multiplex PCR. The data contain 90,000 to 110,000 clones, 89% of them singletons. The sequencing here drew on peripheral blood, taken 28 days after the second AZD1222 dose. The receptors shown here come from an adult who received the AZD1222 COVID-19 vaccine. The CDR3 runs from the conserved cysteine through the conserved F or W. Each record gives: CDR3 protein, CDR3 DNA, clone size, D gene, J gene, V gene. D genes are given only for firm matches. Clone size is given for some rows only: seen once, a few or many times, or a class if the clone is expanded.

CASSLTGSDYNEQFF | TGTGCCAGCTCACTCACAGGGAGCGACTACAATGAGCAGTTCTTC | NA | NA | TRBJ2-1 | TRBV18
CASSRTGTQTDTQYF | TGTGCCAGCAGCCGGACGGGGACTCAGACAGATACGCAGTATTTT | NA | NA | TRBJ2-3 | TRBV4-2
CASSYGTGGSTLYNEQFF | TGTGCCAGCAGTTACGGGACAGGGGGCTCTACGCTATACAATGAGCAGTTCTTC | once | TRBD1 | TRBJ2-1 | TRBV6-2/TRBV6-3
CASSSGGASSGANVLTF | TGCGCCAGCAGCTCCGGGGGCGCTAGCTCTGGGGCCAACGTCCTGACTTTC | NA | NA | TRBJ2-6 | TRBV5-1
CASSGDSTDTQYF | TGTGCCAGCAGTGGGGACAGCACAGATACGCAGTATTTT | NA | NA | TRBJ2-3 | TRBV7-9
CASSVATGVFAYNEQFF | TGTGCCAGCAGCGTAGCTACAGGGGTTTTTGCCTACAATGAGCAGTTCTTC | NA | TRBD1 | TRBJ2-1 | TRBV9
CASSVERGWDEQFF | TGTGCCAGCAGCGTAGAAAGGGGGTGGGATGAGCAGTTCTTC | NA | NA | TRBJ2-1 | TRBV9
CASSKGTSGSLGTGELFF | TGCGCCAGCAGCAAAGGGACTAGCGGGAGTTTGGGCACCGGGGAGCTGTTTTTT | NA | TRBD2 | TRBJ2-2 | TRBV5-1
CASSLAGRGSPLHF | TGTGCCAGCAGCTTGGCAGGTAGAGGATCACCCCTCCACTTT | NA | NA | TRBJ1-6 | TRBV5-6
CASSLGGDSYEQYF | TGTGCCAGCAGCTTGGGTGGGGACTCCTACGAGCAGTACTTC | NA | NA | TRBJ2-7 | TRBV5-8
CASSLTSMNTEAFF | TGTGCCAGCAGCTTAACTAGTATGAACACTGAAGCTTTCTTT | NA | NA | TRBJ1-1 | TRBV5-4
CASSIDRVNEQFF | TGTGCCAGCAGCATCGACAGGGTGAATGAGCAGTTCTTC | once | TRBD1 | TRBJ2-1 | TRBV11-1
CASSSRVAGPQETQYF | TGTGCCAGCAGCTCCAGGGTAGCGGGGCCTCAAGAGACCCAGTACTTC | NA | TRBD2 | TRBJ2-5 | TRBV11-1
CASSRGGVAGELFF | TGCGCCAGCAGCCGGGGTGGTGTGGCCGGGGAGCTGTTTTTT | NA | NA | TRBJ2-2 | TRBV5-1
CASSLEGVRPASNYGYTF | TGTGCCAGCAGCTTGGAGGGGGTGAGGCCAGCTTCTAACTATGGCTACACCTTC | once | NA | TRBJ1-2 | TRBV5-5
CASSQDRGRDIQYF | TGCGCCAGCAGCCAAGATAGGGGCAGGGACATTCAGTACTTC | NA | NA | TRBJ2-4 | TRBV4-1
CASSTGRGASTDTQYF | TGTGCCAGCAGTACTGGGCGGGGGGCATCCACAGATACGCAGTATTTT | NA | TRBD2 | TRBJ2-3 | TRBV11-3
CASSFRQSEKLFF | TGTGCCAGCAGCTTTCGGCAGAGCGAAAAACTGTTTTTT | NA | NA | TRBJ1-4 | TRBV7-2
CASSVGGLIQGNEQFF | TGTGCCAGCAGCGTAGGTGGGCTCATCCAGGGGAATGAGCAGTTCTTC | NA | NA | TRBJ2-1 | TRBV9
CASSYEGINTGELFF | TGTGCCAGCAGTTACGAGGGAATTAACACCGGGGAGCTGTTTTTT | NA | NA | TRBJ2-2 | TRBV6-5
CASSVSGQGNQPQHF | TGTGCCAGCAGTGTCTCCGGACAGGGAAATCAGCCCCAGCATTTT | NA | TRBD1 | TRBJ1-5 | TRBV25-1
CASSLPGLNTEAFF | TGCGCCAGCAGCTTACCAGGGCTGAACACTGAAGCTTTCTTT | once | NA | TRBJ1-1 | TRBV5-1
CASSKRAGTENTGELFF | TGTGCCAGCAGCAAAAGAGCCGGGACAGAGAACACCGGGGAGCTGTTTTTT | NA | NA | TRBJ2-2 | TRBV21-1
CASSDSRTSTQYF | TGTGCCAGCAGTGATTCCCGGACTAGTACGCAGTATTTT | NA | TRBD2 | TRBJ2-3 | TRBV2
CASSLEPSAGGEQYF | TGTGCCAGCAGCTTAGAGCCCTCCGCGGGAGGGGAGCAGTACTTC | NA | TRBD2 | TRBJ2-7 | TRBV7-2
CASRGTGRGETQYF | TGTGCCAGTAGGGGGACAGGGCGTGGAGAGACCCAGTACTTC | NA | TRBD1 | TRBJ2-5 | TRBV19
CASSFDTSYEQYF | TGTGCCAGCAGTTTCGACACCTCCTACGAGCAGTACTTC | NA | NA | TRBJ2-7 | TRBV12-3/TRBV12-4
CASSLGGGQPQHF | TGTGCCAGCAGCTTGGGGGGTGGTCAGCCCCAGCATTTT | once | NA | TRBJ1-5 | TRBV7-9
CASSERGGSGPGELFF | TGTGCCAGCAGTGAAAGGGGCGGGAGCGGGCCCGGGGAGCTGTTTTTT | NA | TRBD2 | TRBJ2-2 | TRBV6-1
CASSWTSGSSSYNEQFF | TGTGCCAGTAGTTGGACTAGCGGGTCGAGCTCCTACAATGAGCAGTTCTTC | NA | TRBD2 | TRBJ2-1 | TRBV19
CSVETSSYNEQFF | TGCAGCGTTGAGACTAGCTCCTACAATGAGCAGTTCTTC | NA | NA | TRBJ2-1 | TRBV29-1
CASSPAGPEETQYF | TGTGCCAGCTCACCCGCCGGGCCAGAAGAGACCCAGTACTTC | NA | NA | TRBJ2-5 | TRBV18
CAWRRQGGGEKLFF | TGTGCCTGGAGGCGACAGGGGGGAGGTGAAAAACTGTTTTTT | NA | TRBD1 | TRBJ1-4 | TRBV30
CASRIRGPSNTEAFF | TGTGCCAGCAGGATAAGGGGCCCTTCGAACACTGAAGCTTTCTTT | NA | NA | TRBJ1-1 | TRBV28
CASSLVPGLSNEQFF | TGCGCCAGCAGCTTGGTCCCGGGGCTCAGCAATGAGCAGTTCTTC | NA | NA | TRBJ2-1 | TRBV5-1
CATSIAGGNQPQHF | TGTGCCACCAGCATAGCAGGGGGAAACCAGCCCCAGCATTTT | NA | TRBD1 | TRBJ1-5 | TRBV15
CATSDYPGGDYGYTF | TGTGCCACCAGTGATTATCCAGGGGGCGACTATGGCTACACCTTC | once | TRBD1 | TRBJ1-2 | TRBV24-1
CASSLTGQGINIQYF | TGTGCCAGCAGCTTAACGGGACAGGGGATAAACATTCAGTACTTC | NA | TRBD1 | TRBJ2-4 | TRBV7-3
CASVRKTGHNSPLHF | TGTGCCAGCGTGCGCAAAACAGGGCATAATTCACCCCTCCACTTT | NA | NA | TRBJ1-6 | TRBV28
CASRTGGVRNTEAFF | TGTGCCAGCAGGACAGGGGGAGTTCGGAACACTGAAGCTTTCTTT | NA | NA | TRBJ1-1 | TRBV21-1
CASSRDRVNEQYF | TGTGCCAGCAGCCGGGACAGGGTAAACGAGCAGTACTTC | NA | TRBD1 | TRBJ2-7 | TRBV7-2
CASSLVRSGANVLTF | TGTGCCAGCAGTTTAGTACGGTCTGGGGCCAACGTCCTGACTTTC | NA | NA | TRBJ2-6 | TRBV27
CATSERTQPRLNEQFF | TGTGCCACCAGTGAAAGGACACAGCCTAGGCTCAATGAGCAGTTCTTC | NA | NA | TRBJ2-1 | TRBV24-1
CAWTGQLNTEAFF | TGTGCCTGGACGGGACAACTGAACACTGAAGCTTTCTTT | NA | NA | TRBJ1-1 | TRBV30
CASSYSGRADTEAFF | TGTGCCAGCAGTTACTCGGGCAGGGCGGACACTGAAGCTTTCTTT | once | NA | TRBJ1-1 | TRBV6-6